These 10 T cell receptor beta chains were all obtained from the same sample, sequenced in a study of blood T cells in healthy people across ages (dated by TCRdb to 2014 to 2015). Receptors were amplified or captured by 5' RACE. Sequencing was carried out with an Illumina HiSeq 2500. A second roughly 6 to 12 cycle PCR used a sample-barcoded 5' primer and a J-beta primer mix. TCRdb redid the processing of the public reads, applying fastp at Q25 and MiXCR, and retained in-frame beta chains. Entries that share a CDR3 protein sequence are merged under the most common genes and DNA. The sample contains 270,000 or so distinct CDR3 sequences, 25% to 30% of them found a single time. Approximately 30% of the sample belongs to the ten largest clones. Source material: blood. These receptors all come from a woman aged 70-85 years in good health.

The sample holds a few counts of this clonotype. The CDR3 does not close with the conserved phenylalanine or tryptophan, likely indicating a read error. This chain uses TRBV9 with TRBJ1-2, with D tentatively TRBD1 (6 bases). CDR1 is SGDLS, CDR2 YYNGEE, per germline. Deletions cut 4 bases from V and 4 bases from J, with 17 bases between. The CDR3 extends over 15 amino acids. This CDR3 is CASSPRPGQTYGYTL. The CDR3 nucleotides read TGTGCCAGCAGCCCGCGCCCCGGACAGACCTATGGCTACACCCTC.

This clonotype has ten or more counts. The V call is TRBV3-1, the J call TRBJ2-7; D gene unclear. Deletions cut 1 base from V and 4 bases from J, with 8 bases between. This CDR3 comprises 13 residues. Germline-derived CDR1 and CDR2 are LGHDT and YNNKEL (reference sequence). Here the CDR3 reads CASSQASLYEQYF. In nucleotides, the CDR3 is TGTGCCAGCAGCCAAGCATCCCTTTACGAGCAGTACTTC.

In its sample, this clonotype was seen a few times. The chain employs TRBV12-3 or TRBV12-4 and TRBJ2-7; 10 positions agree with TRBD2. CDR3 length equals 15 residues. Germline trimming cut 6 bases from V and 2 bases from J; bases unmatched to any gene: 7. The CDR3 loop is CASRLTSGPAYEQYF. As DNA, the CDR3 is TGTGCCAGCAGGTTGACTAGCGGGCCAGCCTACGAGCAGTACTTC.

V usage is TRBV20-1 and J usage is TRBJ1-2, with 7 bases fitting TRBD1. Germline V CDR1 and CDR2: DFQATT, SNEGSKA (reference sequence). There are 14 residues in the CDR3. Unmatched junction bases numbered 8, after V lost 4 bases and J lost 3 bases. CDR3 DNA sequence: TGCAGTGCTACTCTGACAGGGCGGGACTATGGCTACACCTTC. This translates into CSATLTGRDYGYTF.

This clonotype was seen only a few times. The chain uses TRBV4-1 and TRBJ2-1; 10 bases are a match to TRBD1. The length of the CDR3 is 15 residues. The V gene end was trimmed by 4 bases and the J gene end by 8 bases; junction bases not matched to a gene: 8. Looked up from germline, CDR1 is MGHRA and CDR2 is YSYEKL. This CDR3 reads CASSPPGQGFDEQFF. Here the CDR3 DNA reads TGCGCCAGCAGCCCCCCGGGACAGGGGTTCGATGAGCAGTTCTTC.

This clonotype was observed a few times. The chain joins TRBV29-1 to TRBJ2-4; D may be TRBD1 (5 bases). This CDR3 comprises 15 residues. Germline V gene lookup returns CDR1 SQVTM and CDR2 ANQGSEA. V was clipped by 1 base and J by 3 bases, with 13 bases between them. CDR3 nucleotides: TGCAGCGTTGAAGGGGGCAGGGCATACAAAAACATTCAGTACTTC. This encodes CSVEGGRAYKNIQYF.

Regarding this clonotype: Likely a read error: the CDR3 ends without its conserved phenylalanine or tryptophan. Because the CDR3's place on the DNA is in doubt, the DNA is left out and the CDR3 is given as listed by TCRdb. This sequence joins TRBV2 and TRBJ2-7; the table assigns TRBD1, which was not confirmed against the DNA. 12 amino acids form the CDR3, both terminal residues included. In germline, CDR1 is SNHLY, CDR2 FYNNEI. The CDR3 reads CAGSGIGQDLLL.

The chain links TRBV20-1 to TRBJ2-5; 7 bases line up with TRBD2. The V segment lost 1 base and the J segment 2 bases; nucleotides outside the gene matches: 7. The CDR3 consists of 15 residues. From germline, CDR1 is DFQATT and CDR2 SNEGSKA (reference sequence). For the CDR3, the DNA is TGCAGTGCTAGAGTGGATAGCGGGCCGCAAGAGACCCAGTACTTC. Translating gives CSARVDSGPQETQYF.

V usage is TRBV9 and J usage is TRBJ1-1; D gene uncertain. This CDR3 region has 14 residues. With 4 bases removed from V and 0 bases from J, the gap between germline ends came to 10 bases. Germline V gives CDR1 SGDLS, CDR2 YYNGEE. The CDR3, as DNA: TGTGCCAGCAGCTACGGACGGATGAACACTGAAGCTTTCTTT. It translates to CASSYGRMNTEAFF.

The rearrangement uses TRBV7-3 and TRBJ2-5, with 7 positions matching TRBD1. V lost 6 bases to trimming and J lost 2 bases; unmatched junction nucleotides: 12. The germline V gene encodes CDR1 SGHTA and CDR2 FQGTGA. The CDR3 sequence is 16 residues long. The CDR3 sequence: CASRLRQGADQETQYF. The CDR3, as DNA: TGTGCCAGCAGACTACGACAGGGAGCAGATCAAGAGACCCAGTACTTC.